A single sample gave rise to the 27 T cell receptor beta chains below, sequenced in a study of radiotherapy plus CTLA-4 blockade in lung cancer. Produced via immunoSEQ multiplex PCR; TCRdb's table is partial and in-frame only. The table shows 25,000 to 40,000 clones, with roughly 70% occurring only once. Sequences were derived from peripheral blood, sampled from a patient treated with radiotherapy plus ipilimumab. These receptors all come from a human donor with non-small cell lung cancer whose response to radiotherapy plus ipilimumab could not be evaluated.

This rearrangement joins TRBV6-5 to TRBJ2-7; D might be TRBD2 (5 bases). Per germline, CDR1 MNHEY and CDR2 SVGAGI. V was pared by 5 bases and J by 5 bases, with 19 bases between. The CDR3 runs 15 residues. CDR3 residues: CASSRTGVLGDEQYF. The CDR3 coding sequence is TGTGCCAGCAGTCGGACCGGGGTACTAGGAGACGAGCAGTACTTC.

V is TRBV2 and J is TRBJ1-4, with TRBD1 matching over 8 bases. Germline V lookup: CDR1 SNHLY, CDR2 FYNNEI. V shed 6 bases, J shed 8 bases, and the junction held 5 bases outside the gene matches. This CDR3 is built from 13 residues. The CDR3, as DNA: TGTGCCAGCAGGCCAGGGGGCCTAGAAAAACTGTTTTTT. Protein sequence: CASRPGGLEKLFF.

This chain joins TRBV6-5 and TRBJ1-5; 8 bases align to TRBD1. The CDR3 loop spans 13 amino acids. From germline, CDR1 is MNHEY and CDR2 SVGAGI. The J segment lost 7 bases and the V segment lost 8 bases, leaving 7 bases of the junction unmatched. Written as DNA, the CDR3 is TGTGCCAGCCGGACAGGGACAGGACAGCCCCAGCATTTT. Protein product: CASRTGTGQPQHF.

This clone came up a few times. V gene TRBV7-9 combines with J gene TRBJ1-2, with TRBD1 as a possible D gene (6 bases). The V end lost 1 base, the J end lost 7 bases, and 22 bases lay between the germline ends. Germline V gene data show CDR1 as SEHNR and CDR2 as FQNEAQ (reference sequence). CDR3 length: 17 amino acids. In DNA form, the CDR3 reads TGTGCCAGCAGCTTAGGTCCCCACATCCAGACAGGAGGTGGCTACACCTTC. Translated: CASSLGPHIQTGGGYTF.

V usage is TRBV25-1 and J usage is TRBJ2-7; TRBD1 aligns across 11 bases. V gave up 6 bases and J gave up 1 base; unmatched junction bases: 11. The germline gives CDR1 MGHDK, CDR2 SYGVNS. The CDR3 has 17 residues. The CDR3 nucleotides are TGTGCCAGCAGGCCCCGGGACAGGGGGACACCTTCCTACGAGCAGTACTTC. Translated, it gives CASRPRDRGTPSYEQYF.

CDR3 in DNA: TGTGCCAGTAGTCATATGGACAGGTTTAATGAGCAGTTCTTC. This sequence encodes CASSHMDRFNEQFF. J is TRBJ2-1 and V is TRBV19, with 7 bases aligning to TRBD1. J gave up 7 bases and V 5 bases, and 8 bases lay outside the gene matches. The CDR3 is 14 residues long. CDR1 LNHDA and CDR2 SQIVND come from the germline V gene (reference sequence).

The CDR3 DNA reads TGTGCCAGCAGCAGGAGCGGGGGGCGGGGAGAGACCCAGTACTTC. Its translation: CASSRSGGRGETQYF. V usage is TRBV5-4 and J usage is TRBJ2-5, with TRBD2 identical over 9 bases. J gave up 4 bases and V 4 bases, and 8 bases lay outside the gene matches. This CDR3 has 15 amino acids. The V gene's germline CDR1 is SGHNT and CDR2 YYREEE (reference sequence). Complete variable domain (other parts from reference TRBV5-4 and TRBJ2-5): ETGVTQSPTHLIKTRGQQVTLRCSSQSGHNTVSWYQQALGQGPQFIFQYYREEENGRGNFPPRFSGLQFPNYSSELNVNALELDDSALYLCASSRSGGRGETQYFGPGTRLLVL.

The genes are TRBV6-5 and TRBJ2-7; weak D call: TRBD2 (6 bases). V gave up 2 bases and J gave up 2 bases, with 7 bases separating them. The CDR3 is made up of 13 amino acids. The germline V gene encodes CDR1 MNHEY and CDR2 SVGAGI. CDR3 DNA: TGTGCCAGCAGTTACGGCGGGACCTACGAGCAGTACTTC. This sequence encodes CASSYGGTYEQYF.

The V call is TRBV28, the J call TRBJ2-3, with 9 bases identical to TRBD1. CDR3 length equals 17 residues. Germline V lookup: CDR1 MDHEN, CDR2 SYDVKM. The V and J ends lost 5 bases and 6 bases, in that order; junction bases with no gene match: 15. CDR3 protein: CASSPGQGKRDSDTQYF. The CDR3 nucleotides read TGTGCCAGCAGTCCCGGACAGGGGAAGCGGGATTCGGATACGCAGTATTTT.

This clone showed up just once. The V call is TRBV5-1, the J call TRBJ1-1; D unresolved. CDR3 length: 13 residues. Germline V lookup: CDR1 SGHRS, CDR2 YFSETQ. Trimming shortened V by 1 base and J by 1 base, and 5 bases separated the two germline ends. CDR3 amino acids: CASSLRGNTEAFF. The CDR3 DNA is TGCGCCAGCAGCTTGAGAGGGAACACTGAAGCTTTCTTT.

The V call is TRBV19, the J call TRBJ1-2, with 7 bases that match TRBD1. The V and J ends lost 6 bases and 1 base, in that order; junction bases with no gene match: 5. In germline, CDR1 is LNHDA, CDR2 SQIVND (reference sequence). The CDR3 covers 14 residues. In DNA, the CDR3 is TGTGCCAGTAGCCGACGGGACAGTAACTATGGCTACACCTTC. As protein: CASSRRDSNYGYTF.

The CDR3 spells CASSHDRGFLSGEQYF. The CDR3 coding sequence is TGTGCCAGCAGCCACGACAGGGGGTTTTTAAGTGGCGAGCAGTACTTC. This chain uses TRBV7-3 with TRBJ2-5, with 9 positions matching TRBD1. The J call may be mistaken, given a closer DNA end match to TRBJ2-7. Germline assignment: CDR1 SGHTA and CDR2 FQGTGA. CDR3 length equals 16 residues.

This chain uses TRBV11-3 with TRBJ2-1, with 9 bases that match TRBD2. CDR3 size: 15 residues. The ends lost 1 base at V and 8 bases at J; junction bases unmatched: 6. Per germline, CDR1 SGHNT and CDR2 YENEEA. The DNA of the CDR3 is TGTGCCAGCAGCTTAGGTAGCGGGAGCGGCGATGAGCAGTTCTTC. This translates into CASSLGSGSGDEQFF. Looking up the rest from reference TRBV11-3 and TRBJ2-1 gives the full variable domain: EAGVVQSPRYKIIEKKQPVAFWCNPISGHNTLYWYLQNLGQGPELLIRYENEEAVDDSQLPKDRFSAERLKGVDSTLKIQPAELGDSAVYLCASSLGSGSGDEQFFGPGTRLTVL.

Only a few counts were recorded for this clone. The chain uses TRBV27 and TRBJ2-7, with 10 bases matching TRBD1. CDR1 MNHEY and CDR2 SMNVEV come from the germline V gene (reference sequence). V was clipped by 3 bases and J by 5 bases; unmatched bases: 13. There are 17 residues in the CDR3. The CDR3 here is CASSLGDGDRGFDEQYF. The CDR3 nucleotides read TGTGCCAGCAGTTTGGGGGACGGGGACAGGGGTTTCGACGAGCAGTACTTC.

This clone was counted only a few times. The chain couples TRBV6-5 to TRBJ2-3, with D possibly being TRBD2 (6 bases). The CDR3 totals 15 residues. Trimming pared 1 base from V and 2 bases from J, leaving 10 bases between. CDR1 is MNHEY, CDR2 SVGAGI, per germline. CDR3 bases: TGTGCCAGCAGTTACTATGGCGGGACCACAGATACGCAGTATTTT. Protein: CASSYYGGTTDTQYF.

This clone showed up just a few times. The rearrangement uses TRBV18 and TRBJ1-3, with TRBD1 identical over 8 bases. From germline, CDR1 is KGHSH and CDR2 LQKENI. The CDR3 has 15 residues. J gave up 1 base and V 4 bases, and 3 bases lay outside the gene matches. The CDR3 sequence: CASSLQGASGNTIYF. The CDR3 nucleotides read TGTGCCAGCTCACTGCAGGGGGCATCTGGAAACACCATATATTTT.

V gene TRBV6-5 combines with J gene TRBJ2-2, with 10 bases that match TRBD1. The CDR3 has 14 amino acids. Germline assignment: CDR1 MNHEY and CDR2 SVGAGI. V gave up 5 bases and J gave up 8 bases; unmatched junction bases: 5. The CDR3 is CASSTGQGGGELFF. Here the CDR3 DNA reads TGTGCCAGCAGTACCGGACAGGGGGGTGGGGAGCTGTTTTTT.

This clone appeared a single time. The chain links TRBV6-6 to TRBJ2-7, with 9 bases aligning to TRBD1. The CDR3 is 15 amino acids. Trimming at V came to 6 bases and at J to 3 bases, leaving 9 bases not matched to a gene. Germline CDR1 reads MNHNY; CDR2 reads SVGAGI (reference sequence). The DNA of the CDR3 is TGTGCCAGCAGATCCGCCGGGACAGGGCACTACGAGCAGTACTTC. Protein sequence: CASRSAGTGHYEQYF.

About this clone: At one boundary the junction diverges from the germline segment, which might be a read error. The chain couples TRBV5-4 to TRBJ1-2; 9 bases line up with TRBD1. Germline CDR1 is SGHNT and CDR2 is YYREEE (reference sequence). This CDR3 contains 17 residues. CDR3 sequence reads: CASSLPSRDRENYGHTF. The CDR3 nucleotides read TGTGCCAGCAGCCTACCCTCCCGGGACAGGGAAAACTATGGCCACACCTTC.

The chain recombines TRBV7-8 with TRBJ1-5, with D possibly TRBD1 on 5 matching bases. The V end was cut by 1 base, the J end by 4 bases, with 8 bases between. Germline lookup yields CDR1 SGHVS and CDR2 FQNEAQ. This CDR3 region has 14 residues. The CDR3 sequence: CASSLGQSNQPQHF. Here the CDR3 DNA reads TGTGCCAGCAGCTTAGGACAGAGTAATCAGCCCCAGCATTTT.

The V call is TRBV5-6, the J call TRBJ2-7, with TRBD1 matching 7 bases. Germline trimming cut 4 bases from V and 3 bases from J; bases unmatched to any gene: 16. The CDR3 consists of 17 residues. Germline V lookup: CDR1 SGHDT, CDR2 YYEEEE. The chain's CDR3 is CASSAVRYRGNVYEQYF. DNA for the CDR3: TGTGCCAGCAGCGCCGTACGATACAGGGGCAACGTCTACGAGCAGTACTTC.

This sequence joins TRBV19 and TRBJ2-2; 8 nucleotides match TRBD2. The CDR3 totals 16 residues. Per germline, CDR1 LNHDA and CDR2 SQIVND (reference sequence). V lost 7 bases to trimming and J lost 4 bases; unmatched junction nucleotides: 11. The CDR3: CASKTKSGSGTGELFF. CDR3 DNA: TGTGCCAGTAAAACTAAAAGCGGGAGTGGCACCGGGGAGCTGTTTTTT. The whole variable domain, remainder taken from reference TRBV19 and TRBJ2-2, is DGGITQSPKYLFRKEGQNVTLSCEQNLNHDAMYWYRQDPGQGLRLIYYSQIVNDFQKGDIAEGYSVSREKKESFPLTVTSAQKNPTAFYLCASKTKSGSGTGELFFGEGSRLTVL.

The J gene is TRBJ2-1, the V gene TRBV28; D is unresolved. The CDR3 contains 15 residues. V lost 6 bases and J lost 0, with 12 bases in between. Germline V gene data show CDR1 as MDHEN and CDR2 as SYDVKM. The CDR3 nucleotides read TGTGCCAGCAGCCTGCGGCCAAGCTCCTACAATGAGCAGTTCTTC. Its protein is CASSLRPSSYNEQFF. Filled out from reference TRBV28 and TRBJ2-1, the complete variable domain reads DVKVTQSSRYLVKRTGEKVFLECVQDMDHENMFWYRQDPGLGLRLIYFSYDVKMKEKGDIPEGYSVSREKKERFSLILESASTNQTSMYLCASSLRPSSYNEQFFGPGTRLTVL.

The chain is built from TRBV2 and TRBJ1-4, with a tentative D call TRBD1 (6 bases). This CDR3 has 13 residues. Germline assignment: CDR1 SNHLY and CDR2 FYNNEI. The V gene lost 5 bases and the J gene lost 8 bases, with 12 bases spanning the gap. CDR3 DNA: TGTGCCAGCAGTATACAGGGTTGGGAAAAACTGTTTTTT. It translates to CASSIQGWEKLFF.

A note on this clone: A read error may account for a junction end that differs from germline. The chain combines TRBV7-7 with TRBJ2-5; possibly TRBD2 for D (5 bases). This CDR3 is built from 13 residues. Germline lookup yields CDR1 SSHAT and CDR2 FNYEAQ (reference sequence). The chain's CDR3 is CASSLATGETQYF. The CDR3 region has the DNA TGTGCTAGCAGCTTAGCAACGGGGGAGACCCAGTACTTC.

V is TRBV11-1 and J is TRBJ2-1, with D possibly matching TRBD1 (6 bases). Per the germline V gene, CDR1 is SGHAT and CDR2 is FQDESV (reference sequence). The CDR3 is made up of 17 amino acids. Trimming pared 0 bases from V and 0 bases from J, leaving 12 bases between. The CDR3 DNA reads as TGTGCCAGCAGCTTAGCCTATCAGGGGAGCTCCTACAATGAGCAGTTCTTC. Protein sequence: CASSLAYQGSSYNEQFF.

The chain has TRBV11-2 and TRBJ2-3, with D uncertain. This CDR3 spans 11 amino acids. V shed 4 bases and J shed 6 bases, with 5 bases lying between them. Germline V gives CDR1 SGHAT, CDR2 FQNNGV. The CDR3 nucleotides are TGTGCCAGCAGCTCGTCGGATACGCAGTATTTT. Its protein is CASSSSDTQYF.